This T cell receptor (beta chain) originates from a study of CD8+ T cells in alopecia areata. cDNA prepared by RNA extraction and subsequent reverse transcription served as the template for sequencing. The table came from immunoSEQ multiplex PCR; TCRdb's copy has only in-frame clones and leaves some out. The table lists 130,000 or so clones, around 48% of them singletons. As for this clone: Its antigen remains unknown.

Findings and limits, study-wide: Scalp data also include sequences from resident alphabeta T cells of normal skin. Patients displayed less clarity in TCR sharing than mice, a finding possibly related to HLA. Especially in alopecia totalis/universalis, lesional scalp showed greater clonality than normal scalp did.

This clonotype was obtained from a human donor with alopecia areata. Specimen: NKG2D-low CD8+ T cells sorted from blood.

The DNA of the CDR3 is TGTGCCAGCAGTCAAGTCGAGACGGAGGCGCAGTATTTT. It yields the protein CASSQVETEAQYF. V and J are TRBV7-9 and TRBJ2-3; possible D gene TRBD2, 5 bases. Germline assignment: CDR1 SEHNR and CDR2 FQNEAQ (reference sequence). Between the trimmed V and J ends, which lost 6 bases and 10 bases, there was a span of 17 bases. The CDR3 spans 13 residues. Complete variable domain (other parts from reference TRBV7-9 and TRBJ2-3): DTGVSQNPRHKITKRGQNVTFRCDPISEHNRLYWYRQTLGQGPEFLTYFQNEAQLEKSRLLSDRFSAERPKGSFSTLEIQRTEQGDSAMYLCASSQVETEAQYFGPGTRLTVL.